This T cell receptor (beta chain) came from a study of siplizumab effects on memory and regulatory T cells. This CDR3 is 13 amino acids long. The V and J ends lost 1 base and 2 bases respectively, with 6 bases between them. Germline CDR1 is SGHAT and CDR2 is FQNNGV. TCRdb's table, derived via immunoSEQ multiplex PCR, lists solely in-frame clones and lacks some. The sample lists 56,000 or so clones; around 97% were seen once. This clonotype originated in a human donor in good health. The chain carries TRBV11-2 and TRBJ2-7; no firm D call. The sequenced sample was naive CD8+ T cells sorted from blood. CDR3 DNA sequence: TGTGCCAGCAGCTTAGGGCAAACCTACGAGCAGTACTTC. This sequence encodes CASSLGQTYEQYF.